The sequence of this T cell receptor beta chain was determined in a study of tumor-infiltrating lymphocytes in primary liver carcinoma. Findings of the study overall: Tumors reached a significantly greater top-250-clone fraction than blood did (p = 0.039). CD8+ and CD4+ repertoires went uncompared, the samples being bulk unsorted.

Starting from roughly 0.5 ug of total RNA, TCR beta cDNA was produced with a primer in the constant region. Three-round nested multiplex PCR performed with slightly modified ARM-PCR produced the TCR beta libraries. A C-beta reverse primer was combined with TRBV1-TRBV30 forward primers in the first two PCR rounds, and each round had 9 to 10 cycles. TCRdb passed the multiplex PCR reads through MiXCR, listing each CDR3 protein once. This sample yields over 250,000 distinct CDR3 sequences, of which around three fifths are seen a single time; about 17% belongs to the top ten. In regard to this clonotype: Its cognate antigen is unknown.

They got blood RNA out of unsorted whole blood and also pulled out germline DNA. Preoperatively, peripheral blood was drawn, roughly 4.2 milliliters in total. Germline loops: CDR1 LGHNA, CDR2 YNFKEQ. The ends lost 4 bases at V and 5 bases at J; junction bases unmatched: 18. CDR3 length: 18 amino acids. The sequenced sample was peripheral blood. The V gene is TRBV4-2, the J gene TRBJ2-5, with TRBD2 matching over 8 bases. This sequence was found in a woman aged 25 to 39 with primary liver carcinoma and hepatitis B virus infection. In DNA form, the CDR3 reads TGTGCCAGCAGCCGAGAGACTAGAGGAGCGGGAGAGGGGGAGACCCAGTACTTC. Translation: CASSRETRGAGEGETQYF.